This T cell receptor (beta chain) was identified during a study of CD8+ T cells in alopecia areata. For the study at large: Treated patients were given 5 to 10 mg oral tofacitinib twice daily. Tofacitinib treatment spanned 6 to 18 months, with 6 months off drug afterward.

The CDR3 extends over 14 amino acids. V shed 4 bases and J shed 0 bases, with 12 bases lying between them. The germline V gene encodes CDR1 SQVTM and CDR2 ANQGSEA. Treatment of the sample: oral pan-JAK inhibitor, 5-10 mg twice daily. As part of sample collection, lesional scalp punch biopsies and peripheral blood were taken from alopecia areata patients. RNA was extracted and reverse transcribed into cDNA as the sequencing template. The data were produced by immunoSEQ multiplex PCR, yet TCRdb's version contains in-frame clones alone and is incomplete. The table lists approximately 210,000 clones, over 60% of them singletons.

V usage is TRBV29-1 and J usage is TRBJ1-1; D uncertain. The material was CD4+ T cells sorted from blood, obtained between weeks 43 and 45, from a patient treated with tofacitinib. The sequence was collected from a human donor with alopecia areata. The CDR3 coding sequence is TGCAGCGTTGTAACCGGGCAGATGAACACTGAAGCTTTCTTT. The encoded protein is CSVVTGQMNTEAFF.